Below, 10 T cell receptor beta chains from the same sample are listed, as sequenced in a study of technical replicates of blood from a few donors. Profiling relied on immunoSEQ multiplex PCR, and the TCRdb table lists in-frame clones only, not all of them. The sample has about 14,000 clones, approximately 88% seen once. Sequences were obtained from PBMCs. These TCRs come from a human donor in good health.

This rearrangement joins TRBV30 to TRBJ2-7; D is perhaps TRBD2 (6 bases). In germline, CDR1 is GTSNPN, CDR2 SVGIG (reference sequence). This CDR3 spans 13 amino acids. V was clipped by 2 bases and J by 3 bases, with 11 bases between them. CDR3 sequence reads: CAWSWGGGYEQYF. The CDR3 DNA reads TGTGCCTGGAGTTGGGGAGGAGGCTACGAGCAGTACTTC.

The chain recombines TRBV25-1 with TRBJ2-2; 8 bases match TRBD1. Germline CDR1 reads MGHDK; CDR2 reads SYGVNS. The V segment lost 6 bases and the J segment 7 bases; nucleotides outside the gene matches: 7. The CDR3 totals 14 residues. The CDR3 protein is CASSGQGFIGELFF. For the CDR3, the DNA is TGTGCCAGCAGCGGACAGGGTTTCATCGGGGAGCTGTTTTTT. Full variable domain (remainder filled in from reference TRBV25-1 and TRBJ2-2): EADIYQTPRYLVIGTGKKITLECSQTMGHDKMYWYQQDPGMELHLIHYSYGVNSTEKGDLSSESTVSRIRTEHFPLTLESARPSHTSQYLCASSGQGFIGELFFGEGSRLTVL.

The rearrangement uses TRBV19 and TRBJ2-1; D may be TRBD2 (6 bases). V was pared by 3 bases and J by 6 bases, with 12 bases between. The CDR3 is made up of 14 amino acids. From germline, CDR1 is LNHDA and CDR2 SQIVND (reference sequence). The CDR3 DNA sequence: TGTGCCAGTAGTATGGACGGGAGTGGCAATGAGCAGTTCTTC. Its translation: CASSMDGSGNEQFF.

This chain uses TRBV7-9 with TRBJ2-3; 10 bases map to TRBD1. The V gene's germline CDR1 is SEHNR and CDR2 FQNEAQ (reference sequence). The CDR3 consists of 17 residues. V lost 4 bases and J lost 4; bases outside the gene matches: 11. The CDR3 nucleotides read TGTGCCAGCAGCTACCCCCGGGACAGGGGCTTTTCAGATACGCAGTATTTT. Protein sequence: CASSYPRDRGFSDTQYF.

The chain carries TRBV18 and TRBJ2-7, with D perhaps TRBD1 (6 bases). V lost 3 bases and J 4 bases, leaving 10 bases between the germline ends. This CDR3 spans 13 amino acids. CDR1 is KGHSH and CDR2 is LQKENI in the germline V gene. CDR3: CASSPGGPYEQYF. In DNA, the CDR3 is TGTGCCAGCTCACCTGGGGGCCCTTACGAGCAGTACTTC.

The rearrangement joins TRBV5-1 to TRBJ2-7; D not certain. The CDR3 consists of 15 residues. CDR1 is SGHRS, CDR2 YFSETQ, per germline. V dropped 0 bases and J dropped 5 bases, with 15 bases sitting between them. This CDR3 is CASSLVEPAVDEQYF. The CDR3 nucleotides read TGCGCCAGCAGCTTGGTCGAGCCTGCTGTGGACGAGCAGTACTTC.

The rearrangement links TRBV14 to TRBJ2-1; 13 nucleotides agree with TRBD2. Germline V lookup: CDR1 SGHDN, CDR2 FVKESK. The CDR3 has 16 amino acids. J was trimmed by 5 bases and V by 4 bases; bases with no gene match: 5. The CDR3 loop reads CASSPRGLAGNNEQFF. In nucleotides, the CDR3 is TGTGCCAGCAGCCCAAGGGGACTAGCGGGAAACAATGAGCAGTTCTTC. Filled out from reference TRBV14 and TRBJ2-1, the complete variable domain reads EAGVTQFPSHSVIEKGQTVTLRCDPISGHDNLYWYRRVMGKEIKFLLHFVKESKQDESGMPNNRFLAERTGGTYSTLKVQPAELEDSGVYFCASSPRGLAGNNEQFFGPGTRLTVL.

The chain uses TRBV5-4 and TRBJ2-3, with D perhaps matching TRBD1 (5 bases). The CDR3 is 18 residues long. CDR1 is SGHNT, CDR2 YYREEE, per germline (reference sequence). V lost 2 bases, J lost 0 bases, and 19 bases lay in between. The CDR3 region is CASSFGDSNSVSTDTQYF. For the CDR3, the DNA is TGTGCCAGCAGCTTTGGTGACAGCAATAGTGTTAGCACAGATACGCAGTATTTT.

The CDR3 coding sequence is TGCAGCGTGGTCACCGGGACACGGACCTACGAGCAGTACTTC. Its protein is CSVVTGTRTYEQYF. The V call is TRBV29-1, the J call TRBJ2-7; D is possibly TRBD1 (6 bases). CDR3 length: 14 residues. CDR1 is SQVTM and CDR2 is ANQGSEA in the germline V gene. Trimming took off 6 bases at V and 2 bases at J, with 17 bases between the two ends.

The CDR3 nucleotides read TGCGCCAGCAGCATCAAACAGGGCACTGAAGCTTTCTTT. Protein: CASSIKQGTEAFF. The chain uses TRBV5-1 and TRBJ1-1, with D possibly matching TRBD1 (6 bases). Germline lookup yields CDR1 SGHRS and CDR2 YFSETQ. Between the trimmed V and J ends, which lost 4 bases and 4 bases, there was a span of 11 bases. This CDR3 contains 13 residues.